The T cell receptor (beta chain) under discussion was sequenced for a study of CD8 T cells in ankylosing spondylitis. CDR3 length equals 14 residues. Germline V gene sequence: CDR1 SGHAT, CDR2 FQNNGV. TCRdb re-analysed the 5' RACE reads in MiXCR, keeping a single row per CDR3 protein. The sample carries around 280,000 distinct CDR3 sequences, around 19% recorded once. Worth noting for this clonotype: Relative to the germline gene, one junction end is altered; a read error may explain this.

This TCR was sampled from a male donor with ankylosing spondylitis or in good health (not recorded which). Sequenced: blood, either unsorted or a sorted T cell fraction (not recorded which). The chain carries TRBV11-2 and TRBJ2-1, with 7 bases that match TRBD2. The CDR3 protein is CASSLVRTSNEPFF. Here the CDR3 DNA reads TGTGCCAGCAGCTTAGTTCGGACTAGTAATGAGCCGTTCTTC.